This is a list of T cell receptor beta chains from one sample in a study of blood T cell repertoires in COVID-19. Generated by immunoSEQ multiplex PCR, the TCRdb table keeps only in-frame clones and is missing some. Here the sample spans 85,000 to 95,000 clones, approximately 85% being singletons. The sample taken for sequencing was peripheral blood. These receptors all come from a human donor in a cohort sampled during active COVID-19. The CDR3 runs from the conserved cysteine through the conserved F or W. A D gene is named only where the DNA matches it firmly. Only some rows state a clone size, as once, few, many or a class for expanded clones.

CDR3 protein	CDR3 DNA	D gene	clone size	V gene	J gene
CASSPDRGGTGELFF	TGCGCCAGCAGTCCCGACAGGGGAGGAACCGGGGAGCTGTTTTTT	TRBD1	-	TRBV5-1	TRBJ2-2
CASSYRRRGDETQYF	TGTGCCAGCAGTTACCGGCGGCGGGGAGACGAGACCCAGTACTTC	-	-	TRBV6-5	TRBJ2-5
CASSESTGYTGELFF	TGTGCCAGTAGTGAATCTACGGGGTACACCGGGGAGCTGTTTTTT	-	-	TRBV19	TRBJ2-2
CASSPTGTGAFQAFF	TGTGCCAGCAGTCCAACCGGGACAGGGGCCTTTCAAGCTTTCTTT	TRBD1	-	TRBV27	TRBJ1-1
CASSGPASGTPYEQYF	TGTGCCAGCAGTGGTCCGGCTAGCGGGACCCCCTACGAGCAGTACTTC	TRBD2	-	TRBV28	TRBJ2-7
CASSSEGASNTGELFF	TGTGCCAGCAGCTCAGAGGGGGCCTCGAACACCGGGGAGCTGTTTTTT	TRBD1	-	TRBV7-9	TRBJ2-2
CASSPAGWAGELFF	TGTGCCAGCAGTCCCGCAGGGTGGGCCGGGGAGCTGTTTTTT	-	-	TRBV28	TRBJ2-2
CASSRGDSNEQFF	TGCGCCAGCAGCCGGGGGGACAGCAATGAGCAGTTCTTC	-	once	TRBV4-1	TRBJ2-1
CASSPGLAGGSEQFF	TGTGCCAGCAGTCCGGGACTAGCGGGAGGGAGTGAGCAGTTCTTC	TRBD2	few	TRBV28	TRBJ2-1
CASSQRQGASYEQYF	TGCGCCAGCAGCCAAAGGCAGGGGGCCAGCTACGAGCAGTACTTC	TRBD1	-	TRBV4-3	TRBJ2-7
CASSLDSSYEQYF	TGTGCCAGCAGCTTAGACTCGTCCTACGAGCAGTACTTC	-	-	TRBV7-2	TRBJ2-7
CASSLDPGSVYEQYF	TGCGCCAGCAGCTTGGACCCCGGGAGTGTTTACGAGCAGTACTTC	-	-	TRBV5-1	TRBJ2-7
CASSQRRNEAPLHF	TGCGCCAGCAGCCAAAGGCGGAACGAGGCACCCCTCCACTTT	-	once	TRBV4-1	TRBJ1-6
CASSFGQDFYEQYF	TGTGCCAGCAGCTTTGGACAGGATTTCTACGAGCAGTACTTC	TRBD1	-	TRBV5-4	TRBJ2-7
CATSRLLAGANGELFF	TGTGCCACCAGCAGACTACTAGCGGGGGCAAACGGGGAGCTGTTTTTT	TRBD2	-	TRBV15	TRBJ2-2
CASSQEANRVNNSPLHF	TGCGCCAGCAGCCAAGAAGCGAACAGGGTCAATAATTCACCCCTCCACTTT	-	-	TRBV4-3	TRBJ1-6
CASSPGVGQPQHF	TGTGCCAGTAGTCCCGGGGTAGGACAGCCCCAGCATTTT	-	-	TRBV19	TRBJ1-5
CASSLGRSETQYF	TGTGCCAGCAGCTTGGGGAGAAGTGAGACCCAGTACTTC	-	once	TRBV5-4	TRBJ2-5
CASSYSSGQGQPQHF	TGTGCCAGCAGTTACTCGTCCGGCCAGGGGCAGCCCCAGCATTTT	-	-	TRBV6-2/TRBV6-3	TRBJ1-5
CASSLDRGTEAFF	TGTGCCAGCAGCTTAGACAGGGGCACTGAAGCTTTCTTT	-	few	TRBV11-2	TRBJ1-1
CASSLGLRRDHEQYF	TGTGCCAGCAGCTTAGGTCTTCGGAGGGACCACGAGCAGTACTTC	-	-	TRBV7-9	TRBJ2-7
CASSFFGVSEQYF	TGTGCCAGCAGCTTCTTCGGGGTGTCCGAGCAGTACTTC	-	-	TRBV5-6	TRBJ2-7
CSVEKGTGSAGELFF	TGCAGCGTTGAAAAGGGGACCGGGAGCGCCGGGGAGCTGTTTTTT	-	-	TRBV29-1	TRBJ2-2
CSVYGLAVAGYTQYF	TGCAGCGTTTATGGACTAGCGGTAGCGGGATATACGCAGTATTTT	TRBD2	-	TRBV29-1	TRBJ2-3
CASSLGGDWETQYF	TGTGCCAGCAGCTTAGGGGGCGATTGGGAGACCCAGTACTTC	-	-	TRBV7-2	TRBJ2-5
CASSLSSGWDEQFF	TGCGCCAGCAGCTTGTCTAGCGGGTGGGATGAGCAGTTCTTC	TRBD2	-	TRBV5-1	TRBJ2-1
CASSPGVHEQFF	TGTGCCAGCAGCCCAGGGGTTCATGAGCAGTTCTTC	-	-	TRBV9	TRBJ2-1
CASSYWTGKGEQYF	TGTGCCAGCAGTTACTGGACAGGAAAGGGCGAGCAGTACTTC	TRBD1	-	TRBV6-6	TRBJ2-7
CATSGLGTQYF	TGTGCCACCTCTGGCCTTGGGACCCAGTACTTC	-	-	TRBV24-1	TRBJ2-5